These 28 T cell receptor beta chains came from one sample sequenced in a study of T-cell reconstitution after alpha-beta-depleted transplantation in children. The library targeted TCRbeta and was prepared with unique molecular identifiers. TCRdb redid the calling of the PCR reads with MiXCR, one entry per CDR3 protein. The data hold about 980,000 distinct CDR3 sequences, with under 30% observed a single time. The sample in question was PBMCs, mostly from graft donor cells, obtained 360 days after TCRalphabeta/CD19-depleted stem cell transplant. The source of these receptors is a boy younger than two who had a stem cell transplant for SCID, so the T cells may come from the graft donor.

The V and J genes are TRBV10-3 and TRBJ2-5, with D possibly TRBD1 on 6 matching bases. The CDR3 length is 13 residues. Trimming shortened V by 3 bases and J by 7 bases, and 12 bases separated the two germline ends. Germline V lookup: CDR1 ENHRY, CDR2 SYGVKD. The CDR3 spells CAISDGLRGTQYF. The CDR3 coding sequence is TGTGCCATCAGTGATGGGCTCAGGGGGACCCAGTACTTC.

V usage is TRBV5-1 and J usage is TRBJ2-7, with a possible D match to TRBD1 (6 bases). This CDR3 is built from 16 residues. V was cut by 0 bases and J by 1 base, with 14 bases left in between. Germline assignment: CDR1 SGHRS and CDR2 YFSETQ. CDR3 bases: TGCGCCAGCAGCTTGGTGGGGGCTAGTTATTCCTACGAGCAGTACTTC. Translated: CASSLVGASYSYEQYF.

The chain employs TRBV20-1 and TRBJ2-5; 7 bases are a match to TRBD1. Germline V CDR1 and CDR2: DFQATT, SNEGSKA (reference sequence). J was trimmed by 5 bases and V by 1 base; bases with no gene match: 10. The CDR3 runs to 15 residues. CDR3 DNA sequence: TGCAGTGCTAGAGCTCAGGGACAGCAGACGGAGACCCAGTACTTC. The encoded protein is CSARAQGQQTETQYF.

V usage is TRBV7-8 and J usage is TRBJ2-6; no clear D. Trimming took 6 bases from V and 4 from J, leaving 22 bases between them. CDR3 length equals 18 residues. Per the germline V gene, CDR1 is SGHVS and CDR2 is FQNEAQ. CDR3 DNA sequence: TGTGCCAGCAGGAATGAGAAAGCGCCCTCTAAGGGGGCCAACGTCCTGACTTTC. Residues: CASRNEKAPSKGANVLTF.

This clonotype was seen a handful of times. The rearrangement links TRBV5-5 to TRBJ2-5, with a possible D match to TRBD1 (6 bases). The germline V gene encodes CDR1 SGHKS and CDR2 YYEKEE (reference sequence). CDR3 length equals 17 residues. Trimming left V 0 bases short and J 4 bases short, with 19 bases between. CDR3 nucleotides: TGTGCCAGCAGCTTGGGACCAAAACAGGGCCTCGGAGAGACCCAGTACTTC. Protein: CASSLGPKQGLGETQYF.

V usage is TRBV29-1 and J usage is TRBJ2-5; perhaps TRBD2 as D (6 bases). This CDR3 is 14 amino acids long. V was pared by 5 bases and J by 4 bases, with 17 bases between. CDR1 and CDR2 (germline): SQVTM, ANQGSEA. In nucleotides, the CDR3 is TGCAGCGTTCCCCGCGGGGTGGGGGGAGAGACCCAGTACTTC. Amino acids: CSVPRGVGGETQYF.

Many counts were recorded for this clonotype. The chain is built from TRBV7-8 and TRBJ2-2; no definite D call. V lost 1 base to trimming and J lost 5 bases, with 2 bases between them. Per germline, CDR1 SGHVS and CDR2 FQNEAQ. This CDR3 has 12 residues. The CDR3 sequence is CASSLVTGELFF. The CDR3 DNA reads as TGTGCCAGCAGCTTAGTGACCGGGGAGCTGTTTTTT.

The chain couples TRBV5-1 to TRBJ1-2; weak D call: TRBD1 (5 bases). Germline V gene sequence: CDR1 SGHRS, CDR2 YFSETQ. V was pared by 2 bases and J by 8 bases, with 19 bases between. The CDR3 consists of 15 residues. DNA for the CDR3: TGCGCCAGCAGCTTCGTCTTCGGGGGTTTTTCCGGCTACACCTTC. The encoded protein is CASSFVFGGFSGYTF.

The V call is TRBV5-1, the J call TRBJ2-3, with D perhaps assigned TRBD1 or TRBD2 (5 bases each). Between the trimmed V and J ends, which lost 4 bases and 3 bases, there was a span of 24 bases. The germline V gene has CDR1 SGHRS and CDR2 YFSETQ. This CDR3 spans 18 amino acids. For the CDR3, the DNA is TGCGCCAGCAGCAACCGGGGCCTCAGCGGTATAAGTACAGATACGCAGTATTTT. Amino acid sequence: CASSNRGLSGISTDTQYF.

This chain links TRBV12-3 or TRBV12-4 with TRBJ2-7, with TRBD1 matching 7 bases. Germline trimming cut 4 bases from V and 3 bases from J; bases unmatched to any gene: 9. The length of the CDR3 is 15 residues. The CDR3 sequence is CASSSKRGLFYEQYF. The CDR3 bases are TGTGCCAGCAGTTCCAAGAGGGGGCTCTTCTACGAGCAGTACTTC.

This rearrangement joins TRBV19 to TRBJ1-6; weak D call: TRBD1 (6 bases). The CDR3 has 13 residues. Trimming stripped 8 bases from V and 11 bases from J, with 16 bases between. Per the germline V gene, CDR1 is LNHDA and CDR2 is SQIVND (reference sequence). CDR3 amino acids: CASAGVFMPPLHF. The CDR3 region has the DNA TGTGCCAGTGCAGGGGTTTTTATGCCACCCCTCCACTTT.

In this sample, this clonotype turned up many times. The rearrangement links TRBV2 to TRBJ2-3; 9 positions agree with TRBD2. Germline values: CDR1 SNHLY, CDR2 FYNNEI. The V and J ends lost 6 bases and 1 base, in that order; junction bases with no gene match: 5. The CDR3 totals 15 residues. The CDR3 here is CASRRGGRGTDTQYF. DNA of the CDR3: TGTGCCAGCAGGCGGGGGGGCCGTGGCACAGATACGCAGTATTTT.

This clonotype occurred a few times. The V call is TRBV4-3, the J call TRBJ2-3; D may be TRBD1 (5 bases). The CDR3 totals 13 residues. The V gene's germline CDR1 is LGHNA and CDR2 YSLEER. Trimming left V 4 bases short and J 6 bases short, with 11 bases between. CDR3 nucleotides: TGCGCCAGCAGCCGGAACCAGGGCGATACGCAGTATTTT. Protein: CASSRNQGDTQYF.

The V and J genes are TRBV4-3 and TRBJ2-1; D is unclear. Looked up from germline, CDR1 is LGHNA and CDR2 is YSLEER. There are 16 residues in the CDR3. V lost 4 bases to trimming and J lost 3 bases, with 16 bases between them. CDR3 in DNA: TGCGCCAGCAGCCGGAACAAGATCCGAGACTACAATGAGCAGTTCTTC. Translated: CASSRNKIRDYNEQFF.

The chain joins TRBV12-3 or TRBV12-4 to TRBJ2-1, with 12 positions matching TRBD2. Losses at the gene ends were 5 bases for V and 0 bases for J; bases not matched to a gene: 8. The CDR3 is 18 amino acids. CDR3 region: CASSRGLAGTISYNEQFF. Here the CDR3 DNA reads TGTGCCAGCAGTCGGGGACTAGCGGGTACAATCTCCTACAATGAGCAGTTCTTC.

This clonotype was seen a handful of times. V gene TRBV5-1 combines with J gene TRBJ2-2; D not certain. CDR3 size: 15 residues. The germline gives CDR1 SGHRS, CDR2 YFSETQ. Trimming cost V 0 bases and J 5 bases, with 11 bases left between them. CDR3 protein: CASSLEVIVTGELFF. The CDR3 DNA sequence: TGCGCCAGCAGCTTGGAGGTCATCGTGACCGGGGAGCTGTTTTTT. The variable domain in full, completed from reference TRBV5-1 and TRBJ2-2, reads KAGVTQTPRYLIKTRGQQVTLSCSPISGHRSVSWYQQTPGQGLQFLFEYFSETQRNKGNFPGRFSGRQFSNSRSEMNVSTLELGDSALYLCASSLEVIVTGELFFGEGSRLTVL.

This clonotype turned up a few times. The chain employs TRBV20-1 and TRBJ2-5; D unclear. Trimming left V 0 bases short and J 5 bases short, with 10 bases between. Germline values: CDR1 DFQATT, CDR2 SNEGSKA (reference sequence). CDR3 size: 13 residues. Here the CDR3 reads CSARDLSKETQYF. The CDR3 nucleotides read TGCAGTGCTAGAGATCTAAGTAAGGAGACCCAGTACTTC.

This chain connects TRBV5-1 to TRBJ1-3; D uncertain. CDR3 length equals 14 residues. V was cut by 4 bases and J by 0 bases, with 8 bases left in between. Germline V gene lookup returns CDR1 SGHRS and CDR2 YFSETQ. The CDR3 sequence is CASSPGNSGNTIYF. The CDR3 region has the DNA TGCGCCAGCAGCCCGGGGAACTCTGGAAACACCATATATTTT.

This chain links TRBV5-5 with TRBJ2-1; the D call may be TRBD1 or TRBD2 (5 bases each). Trimming shortened V by 0 bases and J by 6 bases, and 16 bases separated the two germline ends. The CDR3 loop spans 16 amino acids. CDR1 and CDR2 from the germline V gene are SGHKS and YYEKEE (reference sequence). CDR3 in amino acids: CASSLAGTQPSNEQFF. The CDR3 nucleotides are TGTGCCAGCAGCTTGGCAGGGACCCAACCCTCCAATGAGCAGTTCTTC. The entire variable domain, with the rest obtained from reference TRBV5-5 and TRBJ2-1, is as follows: DAGVTQSPTHLIKTRGQQVTLRCSPISGHKSVSWYQQVLGQGPQFIFQYYEKEERGRGNFPDRFSARQFPNYSSELNVNALLLGDSALYLCASSLAGTQPSNEQFFGPGTRLTVL.

V usage is TRBV5-1 and J usage is TRBJ2-7; either TRBD1 or TRBD2 may supply D (6 bases each). In germline, CDR1 is SGHRS, CDR2 YFSETQ. Trimming pared 4 bases from V and 3 bases from J, leaving 14 bases between. This CDR3 is 14 amino acids long. The chain's CDR3 is CASSAGTSFYEQYF. The CDR3, as DNA: TGCGCCAGCAGCGCGGGGACATCGTTCTACGAGCAGTACTTC.

V gene TRBV9 combines with J gene TRBJ1-3, with a tentative D call TRBD1 (6 bases). The CDR3 has 14 amino acids. Per germline, CDR1 SGDLS and CDR2 YYNGEE. Trimming shortened V by 0 bases and J by 4 bases, and 8 bases separated the two germline ends. As DNA, the CDR3 is TGTGCCAGCAGCGTAGAGGACAGAGGAAACACCATATATTTT. Amino acids: CASSVEDRGNTIYF.

This chain joins TRBV7-2 and TRBJ2-3, with D tentatively TRBD1 (8 bases). The CDR3 is made up of 14 amino acids. Trimming removed 7 bases at V and 4 bases at J, with 15 bases between. Germline V gene data show CDR1 as SGHTA and CDR2 as FQGNSA. The CDR3 region is CASTRTGRADTQYF. The CDR3 nucleotides read TGTGCCAGCACCCGGACAGGGAGGGCAGATACGCAGTATTTT.

V gene TRBV3-1 combines with J gene TRBJ2-3, with D possibly TRBD1 on 6 matching bases. The germline V gene encodes CDR1 LGHDT and CDR2 YNNKEL (reference sequence). The V end was cut by 1 base, the J end by 9 bases, with 20 bases between. The CDR3 consists of 16 residues. CDR3 nucleotides: TGTGCCAGCAGCCAAGTGGGGGCTCCGGGTGTAGGGACGCAGTATTTT. Its protein is CASSQVGAPGVGTQYF.

This chain links TRBV20-1 with TRBJ2-1; tentative D call: TRBD2 (6 bases). The V end lost 3 bases, the J end lost 4 bases, and 22 bases lay between the germline ends. Germline V CDR1 and CDR2: DFQATT, SNEGSKA (reference sequence). The CDR3 sequence is 17 residues long. The CDR3 sequence is CSASGAGTFGVYNEQFF. CDR3 sequence (DNA): TGCAGTGCTAGCGGCGCGGGAACTTTTGGGGTTTACAATGAGCAGTTCTTC.

This clonotype was seen once. The rearrangement uses TRBV5-1 and TRBJ2-1; TRBD2 aligns across 8 bases. V was clipped by 1 base and J by 0 bases; unmatched bases: 18. Germline loops: CDR1 SGHRS, CDR2 YFSETQ. This CDR3 has 21 amino acids. For the CDR3, the DNA is TGCGCCAGCAGCTTGAGGCTAGGGCAGCGGGGGCCCATTAGCTCCTACAATGAGCAGTTCTTC. Translated, it gives CASSLRLGQRGPISSYNEQFF.

This clonotype appeared many times. The chain combines TRBV11-3 with TRBJ2-3; possibly TRBD2 for D (5 bases). Germline V gene lookup returns CDR1 SGHNT and CDR2 YENEEA. V lost 5 bases, J lost 6 bases, and 12 bases lay in between. The CDR3 is 13 residues long. The CDR3 loop reads CASSHPSPDTQYF. The DNA of the CDR3 is TGTGCCAGCAGCCACCCTAGCCCCGATACGCAGTATTTT.

The CDR3 coding sequence is TGCAGTGCGGCCGGGGGGGTCAATGAGCAGTTCTTC. This gives the protein CSAAGGVNEQFF. The chain links TRBV20-1 to TRBJ2-1; 8 bases fit TRBD2. From germline, CDR1 is DFQATT and CDR2 SNEGSKA (reference sequence). Trimming took 6 bases from V and 6 from J; bases not matched to a gene: 4. This CDR3 spans 12 amino acids.

This clonotype showed up just a few times. This chain links TRBV15 with TRBJ2-3, with 14 bases identical to TRBD2. Germline CDR1 LNHNV, CDR2 YYDKDF (reference sequence). Trimming took 5 bases from V and 1 from J; bases not matched to a gene: 2. This CDR3 contains 16 residues. CDR3 amino acids: CATSWGLAGGTDTQYF. For the CDR3, the DNA is TGTGCCACCAGCTGGGGACTAGCGGGGGGCACAGATACGCAGTATTTT.